The TCR beta chain described here comes from a study of T cells in women clearing cervical HPV infection. Study-level information: Controls' single incident HPV16 infection cleared within 12 months without precancer. HLA type stays a possible confounder, typing being limited. Study results and limitations: Cases carried less TRBV6-7 than controls: roughly 0.11% versus 0.16%.

In regard to this clone: Its antigen is not known. Sequencing ends 3 residues short of the CDR3 end; the germline J gene provides the rest.

All donors had a single incident cervical HPV16 infection, not prevalent. The table came from immunoSEQ multiplex PCR; TCRdb's copy has only in-frame clones and leaves some out. The listing contains around 41,000 clones. Germline V gives CDR1 SGHVS, CDR2 FNYEAQ. The CDR3 length is 13 residues. Trimming removed 6 bases at V and 4 bases at J, with 11 bases between. The V gene is TRBV7-6, the J gene TRBJ2-3; possible D gene TRBD1, 5 bases. The receptor was derived from a woman between 18 and 70 years old with a cervical HPV16 infection that either progressed to CIN3+ or cleared (not recorded which). Sample: blood buffy coat. CDR3 DNA, as far as it was read: TGTGCCAGCAGGACAGTCAGTCCAGATACG. This gives the protein CASRTVSPDT. In full, the CDR3 reads CASRTVSPDTQYF.